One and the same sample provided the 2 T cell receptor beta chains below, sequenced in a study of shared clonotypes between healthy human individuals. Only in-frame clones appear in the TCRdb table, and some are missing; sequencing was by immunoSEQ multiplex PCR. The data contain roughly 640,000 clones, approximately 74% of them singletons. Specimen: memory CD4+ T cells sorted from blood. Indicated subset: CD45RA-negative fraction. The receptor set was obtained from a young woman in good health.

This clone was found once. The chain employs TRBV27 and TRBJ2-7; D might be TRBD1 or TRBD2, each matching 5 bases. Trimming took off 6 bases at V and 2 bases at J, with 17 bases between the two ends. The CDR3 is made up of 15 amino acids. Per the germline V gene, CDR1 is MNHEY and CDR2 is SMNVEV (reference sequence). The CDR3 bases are TGTGCCAGCAGAACCGGGACGGAAGGCCCCTACGAGCAGTACTTC. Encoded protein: CASRTGTEGPYEQYF.

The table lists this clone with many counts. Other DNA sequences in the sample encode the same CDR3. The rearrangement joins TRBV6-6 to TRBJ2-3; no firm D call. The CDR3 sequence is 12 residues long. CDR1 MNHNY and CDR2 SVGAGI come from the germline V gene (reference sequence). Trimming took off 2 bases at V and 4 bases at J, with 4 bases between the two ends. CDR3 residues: CASSYGPDTQYF. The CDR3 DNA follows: TGTGCCAGCAGTTACGGACCAGATACGCAGTATTTT.